The TCR beta chain under discussion was sequenced for a study of T cell repertoires in cytomegalovirus infection. The CDR3 covers 16 residues. After removal of 4 bases from V and 7 bases from J, the junction contained 10 bases not matched to a gene. CDR1 is KGHDR and CDR2 is SFDVKD in the germline V gene. TCRdb ran MiXCR on the reads and lists one entry per CDR3 protein. The repertoire includes 600,000 to 800,000 distinct CDR3 sequences, 24% of them detected once, and 8% sits in the top ten. Ten or more counts support this clonotype. The specimen was CD8+ T cells from PBMCs. The sequence was collected from a human donor in good health (CMV status not recorded). Some clones in this sample may be carry-over from other donors' samples. The chain couples TRBV24-1 to TRBJ2-1; TRBD2 matches at 9 bases. This chain's CDR3 is CATSDLLAGRENEQFF. The DNA of the CDR3 is TGTGCCACCAGTGACCTGCTAGCGGGGCGGGAGAATGAGCAGTTCTTC.